The sequence of this T cell receptor (beta chain) was determined in a study of blood T cell repertoires in COVID-19. The CDR3 is made up of 14 amino acids. Trimming left V 0 bases short and J 3 bases short, with 8 bases between. Germline V gene data show CDR1 as LGHDT and CDR2 as YNNKEL (reference sequence). Authors' processing steps: Researchers report that nucleated cell counts were estimated from reference gene primer amplification. Produced via immunoSEQ multiplex PCR; TCRdb's table is partial and in-frame only. V and J calls and clone size are those listed in that table; D and trimming were worked out from the DNA. The sample shows about 120,000 clones, over 75% of them seen only once.

The sequencing sample was made of peripheral blood. The chain couples TRBV3-1 (or the pseudogene TRBV3-2) to TRBJ1-2; D may be TRBD1 (6 bases). This TCR was recovered from an elderly man with acute or convalescent COVID-19. The CDR3 sequence: CASSQDGQHYGYTF. CDR3 DNA sequence: TGTGCCAGCAGCCAAGATGGACAGCACTATGGCTACACCTTC.